A selection of T cell receptor beta chains follows, all from one sample in a study of T cell responses to AZD1222 COVID-19 vaccine. This table comes from immunoSEQ multiplex PCR, and its TCRdb copy is limited to in-frame clones, with some not included. Seen here are 110,000 to 150,000 clones, roughly nine tenths observed once, and the top ten hold over 3%. Sequencing used peripheral blood, obtained on day 0 of AZD1222 vaccination. The receptors were gathered from an adult in good health. Each CDR3 is given with its conserved first and last residue. Each record gives: J gene, D gene, V gene, clone size, CDR3 protein, CDR3 DNA. D genes are given only for firm matches. Part of the rows lack a size; the others show once, few, many or a class for expanded clones.

>TRBJ1-1|TRBD1|TRBV9|NA
CASSVVAGQGQGVPRSPTEAFF
TGTGCCAGCAGCGTAGTTGCCGGTCAGGGACAGGGCGTGCCACGTTCCCCCACTGAAGCTTTCTTT
>TRBJ2-3|TRBD1|TRBV27|NA
CASSFARGSDTQYF
TGTGCCAGCAGTTTTGCCAGGGGGTCCGATACGCAGTATTTT
>TRBJ1-1|NA|TRBV6-5|NA
CASSFSGRNTEAFF
TGTGCCAGCAGTTTCTCAGGCAGGAACACTGAAGCTTTCTTT
>TRBJ2-7|TRBD2|TRBV7-2|NA
CASSPGLAGEGRKQYF
TGTGCCAGCAGCCCGGGACTAGCGGGAGAGGGACGAAAGCAGTACTTC
>TRBJ1-4|NA|TRBV3-1/TRBV3-2|NA
CASSHSQGSNEKLFF
TGTGCCAGCAGCCATTCACAGGGCTCTAATGAAAAACTGTTTTTT
>TRBJ1-5|NA|TRBV19|once
CATQRGQLGKPQHF
TGTGCCACCCAAAGAGGACAGCTTGGAAAGCCCCAGCATTTT
>TRBJ1-2|NA|TRBV19|NA
CASWVGPGTGYGYTF
TGTGCCAGCTGGGTAGGGCCAGGGACTGGCTATGGCTACACCTTC
>TRBJ1-3|NA|TRBV27|NA
CASSSTAGNTIYF
TGTGCCAGCAGTTCAACAGCTGGAAACACCATATATTTT
>TRBJ2-7|TRBD2|TRBV19|NA
CASSIPGTSTYEQYF
TGTGCCAGTAGTATCCCCGGGACTAGCACCTACGAGCAGTACTTC
>TRBJ1-1|NA|TRBV10-1|NA
CASSEWSVNTEAFF
TGCGCCAGCAGTGAATGGTCAGTGAACACTGAAGCTTTCTTT
>TRBJ1-5|NA|TRBV7-9|few
CASSATGSSNQPQHF
TGTGCCAGCAGCGCTACAGGGTCGAGCAATCAGCCCCAGCATTTT
>TRBJ2-2|NA|TRBV24-1|NA
CATRFPGSAGELFF
TGTGCCACGCGTTTCCCGGGATCGGCCGGGGAGCTGTTTTTT
>TRBJ2-7|NA|TRBV5-6|NA
CASSLASYEQYF
TGTGCCAGCAGCTTGGCTTCCTACGAGCAGTACTTC
>TRBJ2-7|NA|TRBV19|NA
CASSINGPYEQYF
TGTGCCAGTAGTATAAATGGTCCCTACGAGCAGTACTTC
>TRBJ2-3|NA|TRBV5-1|NA
CASSERLITTDTQYF
TGCGCCAGCAGCGAGCGTTTAATTACCACAGATACGCAGTATTTT
>TRBJ2-7|NA|TRBV5-5|NA
CASSFGPGPSYEQYF
NA
>TRBJ1-5|NA|TRBV12-5|NA
CASGLVLNQPQHF
TGTGCTAGTGGTTTGGTGCTCAATCAGCCCCAGCATTTT
>TRBJ2-1|NA|TRBV5-1|NA
CASCLDRNSNEQFF
TGCGCCAGCTGCCTGGACAGAAACTCCAATGAGCAGTTCTTC
>TRBJ1-4|NA|TRBV18|once
CASSTGPTNEKLFF
TGTGCCAGCTCAACGGGTCCGACTAATGAAAAACTGTTTTTT
>TRBJ2-2|TRBD1|TRBV5-1|NA
CASSLVDPGQGGELFF
TGCGCCAGCAGCTTGGTTGATCCCGGACAGGGAGGGGAGCTGTTTTTT
>TRBJ1-6|NA|TRBV7-2|NA
CASSARSQPSSYNSPLHF
TGTGCCAGCAGCGCACGTTCACAGCCAAGCTCCTATAATTCACCCCTCCACTTT
>TRBJ2-5|TRBD2|TRBV29-1|NA
CSVTPRGVVETQYF
TGCAGCGTTACCCCCCGGGGGGTGGTAGAGACCCAGTACTTC
>TRBJ2-7|TRBD1|TRBV5-4|NA
CASSQGQGGYEQYF
TGTGCCAGCAGCCAGGGACAGGGGGGCTACGAGCAGTACTTC
>TRBJ2-3|NA|TRBV19|once
CASRAHRDGTDTQYF
TGTGCCAGTAGGGCCCACAGGGACGGCACAGATACGCAGTATTTT
>TRBJ2-7|NA|TRBV7-2|NA
CASSLRGTYYEQYF
TGTGCCAGCAGCTTAAGGGGGACCTACTACGAGCAGTACTTC
>TRBJ2-1|NA|TRBV12-3/TRBV12-4|NA
CASSPPGQNEQFF
TGTGCCAGCAGTCCCCCGGGACAAAATGAGCAGTTCTTC
>TRBJ2-2|NA|TRBV5-4|NA
CASSPPMQGNTGELFF
TGTGCCAGCAGCCCCCCTATGCAGGGAAACACCGGGGAGCTGTTTTTT
>TRBJ1-1|NA|TRBV7-2|NA
CASSLGGGQGWLDTEAFF
TGTGCCAGCAGCTTAGGAGGGGGTCAGGGGTGGTTGGACACTGAAGCTTTCTTT
>TRBJ1-1|NA|TRBV30|NA
CAWSVRRGAEAFF
TGTGCCTGGAGTGTACGCAGGGGTGCTGAAGCTTTCTTT
>TRBJ2-3|TRBD1|TRBV4-3|NA
CASSQEARGQPTDTQYF
TGCGCCAGCAGCCAAGAAGCCCGGGGACAGCCCACAGATACGCAGTATTTT
>TRBJ2-1|NA|TRBV15|NA
CATSTGGYNEQFF
TGTGCCACCAGCACTGGGGGTTACAATGAGCAGTTCTTC
>TRBJ1-1|NA|TRBV7-3|NA
CATSLGAGEAFF
TGTGCGACAAGCTTGGGGGCAGGTGAAGCTTTCTTT
>TRBJ2-3|NA|TRBV5-1|NA
CASSSPRVGGTDTQYF
TGCGCCAGCAGCTCACCGCGAGTCGGAGGCACAGATACGCAGTATTTT
>TRBJ2-1|NA|TRBV4-1|NA
CASSQESYNEQFF
TGCGCCAGCAGCCAAGAGTCGTACAATGAGCAGTTCTTC
>TRBJ2-2|NA|TRBV7-2|once
CASSPQEGIGGGELFF
TGTGCCAGCAGCCCCCAAGAGGGGATTGGGGGCGGGGAGCTGTTTTTT
>TRBJ1-3|NA|TRBV6-5|NA
CATAATWGNTIYF
TGTGCAACGGCGGCTACTTGGGGAAACACCATATATTTT
>TRBJ2-7|TRBD2|TRBV13|once
CASSHTTPGLAGGPHPYEQYF
TGTGCCAGCAGTCACACCACCCCGGGACTAGCGGGAGGTCCACATCCCTACGAGCAGTACTTC
>TRBJ1-5|NA|TRBV11-2|NA
CASSLDIGSPAQHF
TGTGCCAGCAGCTTAGATATCGGTAGTCCAGCCCAGCATTTT
>TRBJ2-5|TRBD2|TRBV11-2|NA
CASSLTGRASETQYF
TGTGCCAGCAGCTTAACCGGGAGGGCCTCTGAGACCCAGTACTTC
>TRBJ2-3|NA|TRBV5-1|NA
CASALGTSWTDTQYF
TGCGCCAGCGCATTGGGGACAAGTTGGACAGATACGCAGTATTTT
>TRBJ1-2|NA|TRBV27|NA
CASRDGTSPGYTF
TGTGCCAGCAGGGACGGGACCTCTCCTGGCTACACCTTC
>TRBJ1-5|NA|TRBV28|NA
CASSFERDQPQHF
TGTGCCAGTAGTTTCGAGAGGGATCAGCCCCAGCATTTT
>TRBJ1-3|NA|TRBV7-2|NA
CASSSGTLPGTIYF
TGTGCCAGCAGCTCTGGGACCCTCCCCGGCACCATATATTTT
>TRBJ2-1|TRBD2|TRBV9|NA
CASSLSGSSYNEQFF
TGTGCCAGCAGCTTAAGCGGGAGTTCCTACAATGAGCAGTTCTTC
>TRBJ2-7|TRBD1|TRBV2|NA
CASRGMVPGQGSYEQYF
TGTGCCAGCAGGGGAATGGTCCCGGGACAGGGGTCCTACGAGCAGTACTTC
>TRBJ2-5|TRBD1|TRBV25-1|NA
CASSEPRTGQETQYF
TGTGCCAGCAGTGAACCCAGGACAGGGCAAGAGACCCAGTACTTC
>TRBJ2-7|NA|TRBV6-5|once
CASSYPSGEQYF
TGTGCCAGCAGTTACCCGTCCGGCGAGCAGTACTTC
>TRBJ1-5|TRBD1|TRBV15|once
CATSRARTGGIQPQHF
TGTGCCACCAGCAGAGCCAGGACAGGGGGCATTCAGCCCCAGCATTTT
>TRBJ1-5|NA|TRBV6-2/TRBV6-3|NA
CASSYRSGLEPQHF
TGTGCCAGCAGTTACCGATCAGGGTTGGAGCCCCAGCATTTT
>TRBJ2-1|TRBD2|TRBV28|NA
CASGPLAASYNEQFF
TGTGCCAGCGGCCCGCTAGCGGCCTCCTACAATGAGCAGTTCTTC
>TRBJ2-7|TRBD1|TRBV9|NA
CASSVGTGPPYEQYF
TGTGCCAGCAGCGTAGGGACAGGTCCCCCCTACGAGCAGTACTTC